This passage covers 17 T cell receptor beta chains from one sample sequenced in a study of response to subunit inactivated influenza vaccine. TCRdb reprocessed the RT-PCR reads via MiXCR and lists one record per CDR3 protein. Among more than 550,000 distinct CDR3 sequences, around 10% were seen once, and the ten largest hold approximately 11%. This sample was shared with a second study, whose subject was T cells expressing NK-cell markers. That work contributes: UMIs accompanied the 5'RACE template switching by which TCR beta cDNA was made.

The source was PBMCs from blood, collected on the day of vaccination. Receptor source: a middle-aged man who received an inactivated influenza vaccine.

The J gene is TRBJ2-5, the V gene TRBV20-1, with unresolved D. Germline lookup yields CDR1 DFQATT and CDR2 SNEGSKA (reference sequence). V shed 1 base and J shed 0 bases, with 15 bases lying between them. The CDR3 extends over 16 amino acids. This chain's CDR3 is CSARAFYGPYQETQYF. The CDR3, as DNA: TGCAGTGCTAGAGCCTTTTACGGGCCGTACCAAGAGACCCAGTACTTC.

This clonotype showed up just a few times. This sequence joins TRBV12-3 or TRBV12-4 and TRBJ1-1; D gene unclear. V was shortened by 7 bases and J by 3 bases, with 12 bases between the two germline ends. The CDR3 extends over 13 amino acids. The CDR3 coding sequence is TGTGCCAGCACCCTAGGAACAGACACTGAAGCTTTCTTT. This encodes CASTLGTDTEAFF.

A few counts support this clonotype. The chain uses TRBV29-1 and TRBJ2-3; D is perhaps TRBD2 (6 bases). Germline V lookup: CDR1 SQVTM, CDR2 ANQGSEA. This CDR3 region has 12 residues. The V end was cut by 6 bases, the J end by 6 bases, with 13 bases between. CDR3 in amino acids: CSVLTSSDTQYF. CDR3 coding DNA: TGCAGCGTCCTCACTAGCTCCGATACGCAGTATTTT.

The rearrangement joins TRBV28 to TRBJ2-1; 7 bases are shared with TRBD1. J gave up 8 bases and V 0 bases, and 7 bases lay outside the gene matches. The CDR3 covers 15 residues. The germline gives CDR1 MDHEN, CDR2 SYDVKM. CDR3 sequence (DNA): TGTGCCAGCAGTTTATGGGACAGGAAAGGGGATGAGCAGTTCTTC. Protein: CASSLWDRKGDEQFF. The complete variable domain, with remaining parts taken from reference TRBV28 and TRBJ2-1, reads DVKVTQSSRYLVKRTGEKVFLECVQDMDHENMFWYRQDPGLGLRLIYFSYDVKMKEKGDIPEGYSVSREKKERFSLILESASTNQTSMYLCASSLWDRKGDEQFFGPGTRLTVL.

This clonotype was observed a few times. The chain links TRBV7-9 to TRBJ1-1; D perhaps matches TRBD1 (6 bases). Germline V lookup: CDR1 SEHNR, CDR2 FQNEAQ (reference sequence). The CDR3 consists of 14 residues. Trimming cost V 1 base and J 7 bases, with 13 bases left between them. The CDR3 loop is CASSLVATGSEAFF. CDR3 bases: TGTGCCAGCAGCTTAGTCGCCACAGGGAGTGAAGCTTTCTTT.

This clonotype was detected many times. The chain is built from TRBV20-1 and TRBJ2-5, with unresolved D. The ends were cut back, 5 bases at V and 1 base at J, with 11 bases in the middle. The V gene's germline CDR1 is DFQATT and CDR2 SNEGSKA (reference sequence). The CDR3 spans 13 residues. This chain's CDR3 is CSARPWSQETQYF. Here the CDR3 DNA reads TGCAGTGCTCGCCCGTGGAGCCAAGAGACCCAGTACTTC.

This clonotype was counted only a few times. The chain is built from TRBV10-1 and TRBJ1-6; D is ambiguous. This CDR3 is built from 15 residues. Trimming left V 10 bases short and J 0 bases short, with 13 bases between. The germline V gene encodes CDR1 WNHNN and CDR2 SYGVQD (reference sequence). The CDR3 sequence: CANPTENSYNSPLHF. CDR3 bases: TGCGCCAACCCGACGGAAAACTCCTATAATTCACCCCTCCACTTT.

The chain employs TRBV7-2 and TRBJ2-3; 7 bases line up with TRBD1. Germline CDR1 and CDR2: SGHTA and FQGNSA. The CDR3 length is 16 residues. J lost 3 bases, V lost 4 bases, and 10 bases had no gene match. The CDR3 DNA is TGTGCCAGCAGCTCTCCGACAGGGTTGGGTACAGATACGCAGTATTTT. This encodes CASSSPTGLGTDTQYF.

This clonotype has just a few counts. The chain joins TRBV7-2 to TRBJ2-1, with 11 bases aligning to TRBD2. The CDR3 contains 17 residues. With V trimmed by 0 bases and J by 2 bases, 3 bases remained unmatched. CDR1 SGHTA and CDR2 FQGNSA come from the germline V gene. The CDR3 sequence is CASSLAHSGGAYNEQFF. The CDR3 DNA reads TGTGCCAGCAGCTTAGCCCATAGCGGGGGGGCCTACAATGAGCAGTTCTTC.

V usage is TRBV15 and J usage is TRBJ2-1, with 7 bases identical to TRBD2. Germline loops: CDR1 LNHNV, CDR2 YYDKDF (reference sequence). This CDR3 comprises 14 residues. V lost 5 bases and J lost 6; bases outside the gene matches: 7. The CDR3 protein is CATSDWTSVNEQFF. Here the CDR3 DNA reads TGTGCCACCAGCGACTGGACTAGTGTCAATGAGCAGTTCTTC.

This clonotype occurred a few times. The rearrangement links TRBV19 to TRBJ2-1, with TRBD2 matching over 11 bases. The CDR3 runs to 16 residues. Losses at the gene ends were 5 bases for V and 8 bases for J; bases not matched to a gene: 11. Germline CDR1 and CDR2: LNHDA and SQIVND (reference sequence). The CDR3 sequence is CASSALLAGGHYEQFF. CDR3 nucleotide sequence: TGTGCCAGTAGTGCCCTATTAGCGGGGGGGCACTATGAGCAGTTCTTC. Supplemented by reference TRBV19 and TRBJ2-1, the full variable domain reads DGGITQSPKYLFRKEGQNVTLSCEQNLNHDAMYWYRQDPGQGLRLIYYSQIVNDFQKGDIAEGYSVSREKKESFPLTVTSAQKNPTAFYLCASSALLAGGHYEQFFGPGTRLTVL.

This clonotype came up a few times. The chain couples TRBV10-3 to TRBJ1-2; possible D gene TRBD1, 6 bases. Germline CDR1 is ENHRY and CDR2 is SYGVKD. This CDR3 is built from 14 residues. V was trimmed by 6 bases and J by 2 bases, leaving 13 bases between them. CDR3 bases: TGTGCCATCAGATCCTTGGGGGCGAACTATGGCTACACCTTC. This sequence encodes CAIRSLGANYGYTF.

The chain uses TRBV7-2 and TRBJ2-3; 9 bases fit TRBD1. Germline V gene lookup returns CDR1 SGHTA and CDR2 FQGNSA. CDR3 length equals 14 residues. Trimming cost V 5 bases and J 6 bases; bases outside gene matches: 6. The CDR3 region is CASSGDRVGDTQYF. CDR3 nucleotide sequence: TGTGCCAGCAGCGGGGACAGGGTTGGGGATACGCAGTATTTT.

This clonotype was seen repeatedly, ten times or more. The junction departs from the called germline gene at one end, perhaps through a read error. The chain uses TRBV20-1 and TRBJ2-5; TRBD2 aligns across 10 bases. CDR3 size: 11 residues. From germline, CDR1 is DFQATT and CDR2 SNEGSKA (reference sequence). The CDR3 bases are TGCAGTGCTGGGACACTAGCGGGGAGTAGCTTC. Translated, it gives CSAGTLAGSSF.

As DNA, the CDR3 is TGCGCCAGCAGCCACGACAGGGTGCGGTCCTACGAGCAGTACTTC. Amino acids: CASSHDRVRSYEQYF. The chain uses TRBV4-3 and TRBJ2-7; TRBD1 matches at 7 bases. From germline, CDR1 is LGHNA and CDR2 YSLEER. The CDR3 runs 15 residues. Losses at the gene ends were 3 bases for V and 1 base for J; bases not matched to a gene: 6.

The chain couples TRBV5-1 to TRBJ2-7, with TRBD1 matching over 7 bases. Germline V lookup: CDR1 SGHRS, CDR2 YFSETQ. V shed 0 bases, J shed 0 bases, and the junction held 3 bases outside the gene matches. This CDR3 contains 15 residues. CDR3 DNA: TGCGCCAGCAGCTTGGGGGACAGTGCCTCCTACGAGCAGTACTTC. Protein product: CASSLGDSASYEQYF.

The chain carries TRBV14 and TRBJ2-7; TRBD1 might be the D (5 bases). Germline V gene lookup returns CDR1 SGHDN and CDR2 FVKESK. CDR3 size: 21 residues. Trimming pared 1 base from V and 3 bases from J, leaving 31 bases between. This CDR3 reads CASSQGTPTPSSIRANYEQYF. The CDR3 DNA reads as TGTGCCAGCAGCCAAGGGACACCCACTCCCTCCTCGATTCGGGCTAACTACGAGCAGTACTTC. The full variable domain, its missing parts supplied by reference TRBV14 and TRBJ2-7, is EAGVTQFPSHSVIEKGQTVTLRCDPISGHDNLYWYRRVMGKEIKFLLHFVKESKQDESGMPNNRFLAERTGGTYSTLKVQPAELEDSGVYFCASSQGTPTPSSIRANYEQYFGPGTRLTVT.